Shown below are 25 T cell receptor beta chains from a single sample sequenced in a study of blood T cell repertoires in COVID-19. The method was immunoSEQ multiplex PCR; TCRdb's version includes in-frame clones alone and lacks a portion of them. This repertoire shows approximately 220,000 clones, about 79% found once; its top ten account for about 1.3%. Sequencing was performed on PBMCs or T cells enriched from blood (not recorded which). All receptors come from a woman between 40 and 55 years old with acute COVID-19.

This chain uses TRBV19 with TRBJ2-4, with 8 bases fitting TRBD1. Germline CDR1 LNHDA, CDR2 SQIVND (reference sequence). V gave up 4 bases and J gave up 6 bases; unmatched junction bases: 5. This CDR3 is 14 amino acids long. The DNA for the CDR3 is TGTGCCAGTAGTAATCCAGGGGGCGCAAACATTCAGTACTTC. This sequence encodes CASSNPGGANIQYF. Full variable domain (outside the CDR3, taken from reference TRBV19 and TRBJ2-4): DGGITQSPKYLFRKEGQNVTLSCEQNLNHDAMYWYRQDPGQGLRLIYYSQIVNDFQKGDIAEGYSVSREKKESFPLTVTSAQKNPTAFYLCASSNPGGANIQYFGAGTRLSVL.

J is TRBJ2-3 and V is TRBV6-5; 11 bases align to TRBD2. Looked up from germline, CDR1 is MNHEY and CDR2 is SVGAGI. V gave up 4 bases and J gave up 1 base; unmatched junction bases: 4. CDR3 length equals 16 residues. The CDR3 DNA is TGTGCCAGCAGTTCCCTTAGCGGGAGGGGCACAGATACGCAGTATTTT. This gives the protein CASSSLSGRGTDTQYF.

The chain carries TRBV20-1 and TRBJ2-2; 10 bases line up with TRBD2. The germline gives CDR1 DFQATT, CDR2 SNEGSKA (reference sequence). The trim removed 3 bases at V and 9 bases at J, leaving 4 bases unmatched. The CDR3 extends over 13 amino acids. This CDR3 reads CSASLAGGRELFF. The CDR3 region has the DNA TGCAGTGCTAGTTTAGCGGGGGGAAGGGAGCTGTTTTTT.

The rearrangement joins TRBV5-1 to TRBJ1-4; D gene uncertain. V was pared by 4 bases and J by 0 bases, with 7 bases between. Germline CDR1 reads SGHRS; CDR2 reads YFSETQ. The CDR3 consists of 14 residues. The CDR3 nucleotides are TGCGCCAGCAGCCGAGATGCAACTAATGAAAAACTGTTTTTT. Amino acids: CASSRDATNEKLFF.

The V gene is TRBV10-2, the J gene TRBJ2-2, with 8 positions matching TRBD1. Germline V gives CDR1 WSHSY, CDR2 SAAADI. V shed 5 bases and J 5 bases; nucleotides not matched to a gene: 4. The CDR3 has 14 amino acids. CDR3 in amino acids: CASSPDRATGELFF. As DNA, the CDR3 is TGCGCCAGCAGTCCGGACAGGGCGACCGGGGAGCTGTTTTTT.

The rearrangement links TRBV19 to TRBJ1-1; D call uncertain. CDR1 is LNHDA, CDR2 SQIVND, per germline (reference sequence). The CDR3 totals 13 residues. V gave up 6 bases and J gave up 1 base, with 9 bases separating them. The CDR3 region is CASRREANTEAFF. In DNA form, the CDR3 reads TGTGCCAGTAGAAGAGAGGCGAACACTGAAGCTTTCTTT.

The chain uses TRBV7-3 and TRBJ2-1; 7 nucleotides agree with TRBD2. V dropped 5 bases and J dropped 0; count of bases not matched to a gene: 13. Germline V lookup: CDR1 SGHTA, CDR2 FQGTGA. The length of the CDR3 is 18 residues. For the CDR3, the DNA is TGTGCCAGCAGCCCTAATCGACGGGACTATATCTCCTACAATGAGCAGTTCTTC. It encodes CASSPNRRDYISYNEQFF. Using reference TRBV7-3 and TRBJ2-1 for the parts outside the CDR3, the full variable domain is GAGVSQTPSNKVTEKGKYVELRCDPISGHTALYWYRQSLGQGPEFLIYFQGTGAADDSGLPNDRFFAVRPEGSVSTLKIQRTERGDSAVYLCASSPNRRDYISYNEQFFGPGTRLTVL.

V gene TRBV7-2 combines with J gene TRBJ1-1; TRBD1 agrees at 8 bases. With 4 bases clipped from V and 7 bases from J, the junction kept 5 bases outside the gene matches. Germline V gene sequence: CDR1 SGHTA, CDR2 FQGNSA. The CDR3 is 13 amino acids. CDR3 bases: TGTGCCAGCAGCTCCAGGGGGCGGGGTGAAGCTTTCTTT. This translates into CASSSRGRGEAFF.

The chain recombines TRBV18 with TRBJ2-7; D is possibly TRBD2 (6 bases). Germline V gives CDR1 KGHSH, CDR2 LQKENI. This CDR3 spans 14 amino acids. The V gene lost 5 bases and the J gene lost 1 base, with 12 bases spanning the gap. CDR3 loop: CASSRRGLSYEQYF. CDR3 in DNA: TGTGCCAGCTCAAGGCGGGGATTGTCCTACGAGCAGTACTTC.

V and J are TRBV25-1 and TRBJ2-7; 7 nucleotides agree with TRBD1. Looked up from germline, CDR1 is MGHDK and CDR2 is SYGVNS. The V gene end was trimmed by 2 bases and the J gene end by 0 bases; junction bases not matched to a gene: 7. This CDR3 has 16 amino acids. For the CDR3, the DNA is TGTGCCAGCAGTGAAGTGGGACAGCGAGACTCCTACGAGCAGTACTTC. Translating it yields CASSEVGQRDSYEQYF.

The chain uses TRBV13 and TRBJ1-2, with D possibly being TRBD1 (6 bases). V lost 5 bases and J 3 bases, leaving 13 bases between the germline ends. Germline assignment: CDR1 PRHDT and CDR2 FYEKMQ (reference sequence). This CDR3 is built from 14 residues. The CDR3 region has the DNA TGTGCCAGCAGCCCCGGGGGGGGCGACTATGGCTACACCTTC. This translates into CASSPGGGDYGYTF. The whole variable domain, remainder taken from reference TRBV13 and TRBJ1-2, is AAGVIQSPRHLIKEKRETATLKCYPIPRHDTVYWYQQGPGQDPQFLISFYEKMQSDKGSIPDRFSAQQFSDYHSELNMSSLELGDSALYFCASSPGGGDYGYTFGSGTRLTVV.

This rearrangement joins TRBV10-2 to TRBJ1-2; TRBD1 matches at 11 bases. V shed 0 bases and J 2 bases; nucleotides not matched to a gene: 8. The germline V gene encodes CDR1 WSHSY and CDR2 SAAADI. The CDR3 covers 18 residues. CDR3 nucleotides: TGCGCCAGCAGTGAGTCTTACTGGACAGGGGGCAGAAACTATGGCTACACCTTC. It specifies CASSESYWTGGRNYGYTF.

This clone was observed many times. The chain employs TRBV28 and TRBJ2-7; perhaps TRBD2 as D (6 bases). CDR1 and CDR2 (germline): MDHEN, SYDVKM. This CDR3 contains 13 residues. V was cut by 6 bases and J by 0 bases, with 9 bases left in between. DNA for the CDR3: TGTGCCAGCAGCCCGGGACTCTCCTACGAGCAGTACTTC. Translation: CASSPGLSYEQYF.

The chain carries TRBV5-6 and TRBJ1-1; D remains ambiguous. V dropped 4 bases and J dropped 4 bases, with 17 bases sitting between them. The CDR3 runs to 15 residues. Germline CDR1 and CDR2: SGHDT and YYEEEE. The chain's CDR3 is CASSAGGEGRTEAFF. The CDR3 DNA sequence: TGTGCCAGCAGCGCCGGAGGTGAGGGCCGCACTGAAGCTTTCTTT.

The V gene is TRBV27, the J gene TRBJ2-7; D is unclear. The CDR3 totals 15 residues. V lost 6 bases, J lost 5 bases, and 20 bases lay in between. Germline CDR1 and CDR2: MNHEY and SMNVEV (reference sequence). The CDR3 loop is CASSSEPTIPNEQYF. CDR3 DNA: TGTGCCAGCAGCTCCGAGCCAACTATTCCTAACGAGCAGTACTTC.

The chain recombines TRBV6-5 with TRBJ2-1; perhaps TRBD1 as D (7 bases). Germline V gene data show CDR1 as MNHEY and CDR2 as SVGAGI. CDR3 length: 14 amino acids. Trimming pared 10 bases from V and 4 bases from J, leaving 17 bases between. This chain's CDR3 is CAIKTGTVYNEQFF. CDR3 coding DNA: TGTGCCATCAAGACAGGGACTGTATACAATGAGCAGTTCTTC.

The chain carries TRBV27 and TRBJ2-1, with 15 positions matching TRBD2. The germline gives CDR1 MNHEY, CDR2 SMNVEV (reference sequence). V dropped 9 bases and J dropped 5; count of bases not matched to a gene: 14. The CDR3 loop spans 18 amino acids. The CDR3 region is CARGITGLAGGSNNEQFF. CDR3 DNA: TGTGCCAGGGGGATTACGGGACTAGCGGGAGGATCAAACAATGAGCAGTTCTTC.

In its sample, this clone was seen once. The rearrangement uses TRBV28 and TRBJ1-2; no clear D. CDR1 is MDHEN and CDR2 is SYDVKM in the germline V gene. The CDR3 sequence is 11 residues long. Trimming removed 4 bases at V and 4 bases at J, with 4 bases between. CDR3 DNA sequence: TGTGCCAGCAGTTCGGGCTATGGCTACACCTTC. This gives the protein CASSSGYGYTF.

This CDR3 reads CASSPGLNQPQHF. Here the CDR3 DNA reads TGCGCCAGCAGCCCGGGACTCAATCAGCCCCAGCATTTT. The chain is built from TRBV10-2 and TRBJ1-5; D is possibly TRBD1 (5 bases). The CDR3 consists of 13 residues. Germline lookup yields CDR1 WSHSY and CDR2 SAAADI. V was pared by 6 bases and J by 3 bases, with 9 bases between.

In this sample, this clone turned up once. This chain joins TRBV7-3 and TRBJ2-1; the match to TRBD2 covers 9 bases. V was pared by 6 bases and J by 9 bases, with 15 bases of the junction left unmatched. The CDR3 has 16 residues. Germline V gene data show CDR1 as SGHTA and CDR2 as FQGTGA. Here the CDR3 DNA reads TGTGCCAGCAGTCGAGCGGGAGGCGGGAACAATGGTGAGCAGTTCTTC. It is translated as CASSRAGGGNNGEQFF.

The chain is built from TRBV30 and TRBJ1-3, with D perhaps matching TRBD1 (5 bases). The CDR3 loop spans 14 amino acids. Trimming pared 3 bases from V and 3 bases from J, leaving 12 bases between. The germline CDR1 and CDR2 sequences are GTSNPN and SVGIG (reference sequence). CDR3 sequence (DNA): TGTGCCTGGAGGCCCGCAGGGTATGGAAACACCATATATTTT. Translating gives CAWRPAGYGNTIYF.

The CDR3 loop reads CSVGQGSDTQYF. In DNA, the CDR3 is TGCAGCGTTGGACAGGGCTCAGATACGCAGTATTTT. The genes are TRBV29-1 and TRBJ2-3; 7 positions match TRBD1. CDR1 and CDR2 from the germline V gene are SQVTM and ANQGSEA. This CDR3 region has 12 residues. Trimming removed 4 bases from V and 4 bases from J; junction bases left unmatched: 2.

The chain uses TRBV5-1 and TRBJ2-1, with 9 bases matching TRBD2. With V trimmed by 4 bases and J by 9 bases, 20 bases remained unmatched. The CDR3 runs to 18 residues. Germline CDR1 reads SGHRS; CDR2 reads YFSETQ. This CDR3 reads CASSPSGGRVPIDPEQFF. The CDR3 nucleotides read TGCGCCAGCAGCCCTTCTGGCGGGAGGGTTCCCATTGATCCTGAGCAGTTCTTC.

The chain recombines TRBV4-1 with TRBJ2-2, with no clear D. Germline V lookup: CDR1 MGHRA, CDR2 YSYEKL. The CDR3 has 13 residues. Trimming took 6 bases from V and 4 from J, leaving 9 bases between them. DNA of the CDR3: TGCGCCAGCAGGCTTATGAGCACCGGGGAGCTGTTTTTT. It translates to CASRLMSTGELFF.

V is TRBV6-4 and J is TRBJ2-1, with 7 bases that match TRBD1. The CDR3 consists of 14 residues. With V trimmed by 3 bases and J by 12 bases, 11 bases remained unmatched. The V gene's germline CDR1 is MRHNA and CDR2 SNTAGT. The CDR3 coding sequence is TGTGCCAGCAGTGAGGACAGGTCCTCTGGGGGGCAGTTCTTC. Residues: CASSEDRSSGGQFF.